Following are 16 T cell receptor beta chains from one sample sequenced in a study of CD8+ T cells in alopecia areata. Treatment defined: oral pan-JAK inhibitor, 5-10 mg twice daily. RNA extraction and reverse transcription yielded cDNA as sequencing template. Sequenced by immunoSEQ multiplex PCR; TCRdb stores in-frame clones only, minus some. The sample has about 140,000 clones, roughly nine tenths seen once. Sequenced material: CD8+ T cells sorted from blood, taken at week 4, from a patient treated with tofacitinib. The receptors were sampled from a human donor with alopecia areata.

V usage is TRBV6-6 and J usage is TRBJ1-4; tentatively, D is TRBD1 (6 bases). The CDR3 is made up of 14 amino acids. V was clipped by 7 bases and J by 8 bases, with 17 bases between them. Germline CDR1 MNHNY, CDR2 SVGAGI (reference sequence). The CDR3 loop reads CASTRGGYGEKLFF. CDR3 bases: TGTGCCAGCACCCGAGGGGGGTATGGAGAAAAACTGTTTTTT.

This chain connects TRBV6-5 to TRBJ2-7; TRBD1 agrees at 8 bases. The germline V gene has CDR1 MNHEY and CDR2 SVGAGI. This CDR3 has 13 amino acids. V was pared by 6 bases and J by 3 bases, with 4 bases of the junction left unmatched. The CDR3 sequence is CASSPDRDYEQYF. The CDR3 DNA reads as TGTGCCAGCAGCCCGGACAGGGACTACGAGCAGTACTTC.

The chain joins TRBV9 to TRBJ2-2; 7 positions agree with TRBD2. After removal of 0 bases from V and 1 base from J, the junction contained 9 bases not matched to a gene. This CDR3 is built from 18 residues. In germline, CDR1 is SGDLS, CDR2 YYNGEE. CDR3 DNA sequence: TGTGCCAGCAGCGTAGATCCTAGCGGCGATATGAACACCGGGGAGCTGTTTTTT. Its protein product is CASSVDPSGDMNTGELFF.

The V and J genes are TRBV9 and TRBJ1-1; TRBD1 might be the D (6 bases). The CDR3 loop spans 14 amino acids. The germline V gene has CDR1 SGDLS and CDR2 YYNGEE. The V end lost 0 bases, the J end lost 11 bases, and 17 bases lay between the germline ends. The CDR3 DNA sequence: TGTGCCAGCAGCGTAGTATCGGGGGCGGCAAGGGCTTTCTTT. Protein sequence: CASSVVSGAARAFF.

V and J are TRBV4-1 and TRBJ1-5; tentatively, D is TRBD1 (6 bases). This CDR3 region has 14 residues. The germline V gene encodes CDR1 MGHRA and CDR2 YSYEKL. The V gene lost 3 bases and the J gene lost 7 bases, with 13 bases spanning the gap. In DNA, the CDR3 is TGCGCCAGCAGCCAGGCAGGGGCTTGGCAGCCCCAGCATTTT. As protein: CASSQAGAWQPQHF.

V gene TRBV29-1 combines with J gene TRBJ2-7; 10 nucleotides match TRBD1. The CDR3 spans 18 residues. The V and J ends lost 5 bases and 0 bases, in that order; junction bases with no gene match: 16. The germline V gene encodes CDR1 SQVTM and CDR2 ANQGSEA. CDR3 sequence: CSVLGLDRGRGSSYEQYF. CDR3 bases: TGCAGCGTTCTCGGTTTGGACAGGGGGAGAGGGAGCTCCTACGAGCAGTACTTC.

The chain uses TRBV27 and TRBJ1-4; D is unresolved. The CDR3 is 14 residues long. CDR1 and CDR2 (germline): MNHEY, SMNVEV (reference sequence). V lost 1 base to trimming and J lost 2 bases, with 5 bases between them. CDR3 loop: CASSLYRTNEKLFF. The CDR3, as DNA: TGTGCCAGCAGTTTATATAGGACTAATGAAAAACTGTTTTTT.

The gene calls are TRBV29-1 and TRBJ2-7; 12 bases align to TRBD2. The germline V gene has CDR1 SQVTM and CDR2 ANQGSEA. J gave up 3 bases and V 1 base, and 4 bases lay outside the gene matches. CDR3 length: 15 residues. The CDR3 is CSVEGLAGVNYEQYF. The CDR3 nucleotides are TGCAGCGTTGAAGGACTAGCGGGGGTAAACTACGAGCAGTACTTC.

The chain recombines TRBV4-1 with TRBJ2-3; no firm D call. This CDR3 is 14 amino acids long. The germline gives CDR1 MGHRA, CDR2 YSYEKL. V lost 4 bases and J 2 bases, leaving 10 bases between the germline ends. The DNA of the CDR3 is TGCGCCAGCAGCCCTGTGGTAACCACAGATACGCAGTATTTT. Its translation is CASSPVVTTDTQYF.

The genes are TRBV6-1 and TRBJ1-4; TRBD1 might be the D (6 bases). There are 15 residues in the CDR3. CDR1 is MNHNS and CDR2 is SASEGT in the germline V gene. V dropped 5 bases and J dropped 7 bases, with 17 bases sitting between them. The CDR3 region has the DNA TGTGCCAGCAGTAAAACAGGGCTCATGCGTGAAAAACTGTTTTTT. It codes for CASSKTGLMREKLFF.

V usage is TRBV29-1 and J usage is TRBJ2-7, with D maybe TRBD1 (5 bases). Trimming stripped 3 bases from V and 5 bases from J, with 11 bases between. This CDR3 spans 12 amino acids. Germline CDR1 reads SQVTM; CDR2 reads ANQGSEA. Written as DNA, the CDR3 is TGCAGCGTTGACGCAGGGTGGCACGAGCAGTACTTC. The encoded protein is CSVDAGWHEQYF.

Only a few counts were recorded for this clone. J is TRBJ2-3 and V is TRBV29-1; 7 bases match TRBD2. V lost 6 bases and J lost 6; bases outside the gene matches: 9. Per germline, CDR1 SQVTM and CDR2 ANQGSEA. This CDR3 has 13 residues. The CDR3 sequence: CSVVLAMEDTQYF. CDR3 nucleotides: TGCAGCGTGGTACTAGCGATGGAGGATACGCAGTATTTT.

The chain uses TRBV4-2 and TRBJ2-1; 13 nucleotides agree with TRBD2. The CDR3 consists of 18 residues. Germline lookup yields CDR1 LGHNA and CDR2 YNFKEQ. V lost 1 base and J lost 2; bases outside the gene matches: 5. CDR3 residues: CASSQGSTSGGPYNEQFF. The CDR3 DNA is TGTGCCAGCAGCCAAGGATCGACTAGCGGGGGGCCCTACAATGAGCAGTTCTTC.

The rearrangement links TRBV30 to TRBJ2-7; 7 nucleotides match TRBD2. The CDR3 sequence is 14 residues long. J lost 4 bases, V lost 1 base, and 7 bases had no gene match. Germline assignment: CDR1 GTSNPN and CDR2 SVGIG (reference sequence). This chain's CDR3 is CAWSATPGGYEQYF. The DNA of the CDR3 is TGTGCCTGGAGTGCCACACCGGGGGGATACGAGCAGTACTTC.

The chain links TRBV7-6 to TRBJ2-1; 9 nucleotides align to TRBD2. The V and J ends lost 5 bases and 6 bases, in that order; junction bases with no gene match: 11. The CDR3 runs to 16 residues. The V gene's germline CDR1 is SGHVS and CDR2 FNYEAQ. The CDR3 coding sequence is TGTGCCAGCAGCCCGGTAGCGGGGGTCAGGGCCAATGAGCAGTTCTTC. Protein sequence: CASSPVAGVRANEQFF.

The rearrangement links TRBV23-1 to TRBJ2-7; D might be TRBD1 (6 bases). TRBV23-1 is noted as an ORF with a role that remains uncertain. CDR3 size: 14 residues. The V end lost 1 base, the J end lost 4 bases, and 11 bases lay between the germline ends. The CDR3 region has the DNA TGCGCCAGCAGTCAATGGGACAAGATTTACGAGCAGTACTTC. Amino acids: CASSQWDKIYEQYF.